The present entry profiles one T cell receptor beta chain with its context. Its antigen is currently unknown. The sample's treatment: oral pan-JAK inhibitor, 5-10 mg twice daily. Samples from alopecia areata patients were lesional scalp punch biopsies and peripheral blood. Once RNA had been extracted, it was reverse transcribed into cDNA to act as the sequencing template. TCRdb's copy holds only in-frame clones and misses some; the assay was immunoSEQ multiplex PCR. Among roughly 210,000 clones listed, 43% were seen once. Germline V CDR1 and CDR2: LNHDA, SQIVND (reference sequence). The CDR3 has 13 amino acids. V lost 6 bases to trimming and J lost 4 bases; unmatched junction nucleotides: 5. The data were obtained in a study of CD8+ T cells in alopecia areata. Looking at the study overall: Each day, treated patients took oral tofacitinib twice, at 5 to 10 mg per dose. Patients took tofacitinib for 6 to 18 months, followed by 6 drug-free months.

Study-level points and caveats: Normal skin's resident alphabeta T cells are also sequenced in scalp samples.

The chain uses TRBV19 and TRBJ2-5; 7 nucleotides align to TRBD1. Sequences were derived from CD4+ T cells sorted from blood, sampled at roughly week 38, from a patient treated with tofacitinib. This TCR was sampled from a human donor with alopecia areata. The CDR3 protein is CASSYRTGETQYF. CDR3 nucleotide sequence: TGTGCCAGTAGCTACCGGACAGGAGAGACCCAGTACTTC.